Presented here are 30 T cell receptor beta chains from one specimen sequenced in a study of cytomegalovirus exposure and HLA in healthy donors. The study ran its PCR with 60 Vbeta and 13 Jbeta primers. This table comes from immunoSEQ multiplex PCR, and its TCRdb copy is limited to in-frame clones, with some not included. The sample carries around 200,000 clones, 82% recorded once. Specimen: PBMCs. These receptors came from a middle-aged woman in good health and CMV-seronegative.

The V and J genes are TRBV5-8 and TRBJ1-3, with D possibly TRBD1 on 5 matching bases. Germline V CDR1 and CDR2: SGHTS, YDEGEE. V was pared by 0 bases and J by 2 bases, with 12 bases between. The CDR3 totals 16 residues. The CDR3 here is CASSLEAGWAGNTIYF. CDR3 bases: TGTGCCAGCAGCTTGGAGGCAGGGTGGGCTGGAAACACCATATATTTT.

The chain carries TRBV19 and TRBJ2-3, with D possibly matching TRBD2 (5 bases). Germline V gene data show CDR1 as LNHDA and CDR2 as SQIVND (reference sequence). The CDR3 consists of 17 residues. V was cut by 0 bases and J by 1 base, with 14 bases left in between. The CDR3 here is CASSIDLVGSGTDTQYF. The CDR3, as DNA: TGTGCCAGTAGTATAGATCTCGTGGGTAGCGGCACAGATACGCAGTATTTT.

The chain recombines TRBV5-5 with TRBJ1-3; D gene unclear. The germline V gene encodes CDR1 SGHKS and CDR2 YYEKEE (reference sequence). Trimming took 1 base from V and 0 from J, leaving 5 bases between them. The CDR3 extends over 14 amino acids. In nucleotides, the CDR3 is TGTGCCAGCAGCTTGCCGAGCTCTGGAAACACCATATATTTT. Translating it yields CASSLPSSGNTIYF.

CDR3 in DNA: TGTGCCAGCAGCTCCCAGAAGACTAGGAATGAAAAACTGTTTTTT. Protein sequence: CASSSQKTRNEKLFF. The chain has TRBV7-8 and TRBJ1-4, with D unresolved. The CDR3 covers 15 residues. Germline CDR1 is SGHVS and CDR2 is FQNEAQ. Trimming removed 4 bases at V and 5 bases at J, with 14 bases between.

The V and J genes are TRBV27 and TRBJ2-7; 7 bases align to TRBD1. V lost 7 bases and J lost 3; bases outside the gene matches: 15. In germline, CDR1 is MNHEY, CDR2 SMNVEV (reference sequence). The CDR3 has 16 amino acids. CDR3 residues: CASKRDPGTDFYEQYF. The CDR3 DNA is TGTGCCAGCAAGAGGGACCCGGGGACAGATTTCTACGAGCAGTACTTC.

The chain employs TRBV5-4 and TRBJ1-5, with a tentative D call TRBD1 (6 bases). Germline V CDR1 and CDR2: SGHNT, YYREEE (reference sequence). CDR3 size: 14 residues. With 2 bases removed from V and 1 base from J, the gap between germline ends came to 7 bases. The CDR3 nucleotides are TGTGCCAGCAGCTTTCAGGGGAGCAATCAGCCCCAGCATTTT. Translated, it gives CASSFQGSNQPQHF.

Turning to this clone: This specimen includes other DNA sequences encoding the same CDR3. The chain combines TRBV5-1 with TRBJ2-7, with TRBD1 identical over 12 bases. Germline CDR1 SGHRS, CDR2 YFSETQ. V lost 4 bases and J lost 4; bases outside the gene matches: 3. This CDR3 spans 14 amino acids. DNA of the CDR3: TGCGCCAGCAGCCCGGGACAGGGGGCGTACGAGCAGTACTTC. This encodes CASSPGQGAYEQYF. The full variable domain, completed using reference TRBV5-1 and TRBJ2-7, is KAGVTQTPRYLIKTRGQQVTLSCSPISGHRSVSWYQQTPGQGLQFLFEYFSETQRNKGNFPGRFSGRQFSNSRSEMNVSTLELGDSALYLCASSPGQGAYEQYFGPGTRLTVT.

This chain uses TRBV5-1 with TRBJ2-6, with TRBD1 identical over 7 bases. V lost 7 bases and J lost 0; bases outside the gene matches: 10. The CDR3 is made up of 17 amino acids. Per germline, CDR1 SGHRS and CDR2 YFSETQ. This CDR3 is CASYDRVKASGANVLTF. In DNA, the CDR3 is TGCGCCAGCTACGACAGGGTAAAGGCCTCTGGGGCCAACGTCCTGACTTTC.

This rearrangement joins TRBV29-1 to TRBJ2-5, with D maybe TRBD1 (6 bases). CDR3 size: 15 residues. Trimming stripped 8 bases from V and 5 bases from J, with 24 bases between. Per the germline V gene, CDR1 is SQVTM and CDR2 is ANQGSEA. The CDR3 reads CSTEVSGVLLETQYF. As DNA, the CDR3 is TGCAGCACGGAGGTGTCAGGGGTGTTGCTGGAGACCCAGTACTTC. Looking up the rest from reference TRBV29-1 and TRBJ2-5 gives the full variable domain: SAVISQKPSRDICQRGTSLTIQCQVDSQVTMMFWYRQQPGQSLTLIATANQGSEATYESGFVIDKFPISRPNLTFSTLTVSNMSPEDSSIYLCSTEVSGVLLETQYFGPGTRLLVL.

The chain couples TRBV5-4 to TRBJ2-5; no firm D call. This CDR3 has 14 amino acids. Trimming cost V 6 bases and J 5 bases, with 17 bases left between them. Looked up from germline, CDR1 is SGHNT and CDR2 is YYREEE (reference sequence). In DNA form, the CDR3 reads TGTGCCAGCAAGCTTGTGAGAGACGGGGAGACCCAGTACTTC. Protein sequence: CASKLVRDGETQYF.

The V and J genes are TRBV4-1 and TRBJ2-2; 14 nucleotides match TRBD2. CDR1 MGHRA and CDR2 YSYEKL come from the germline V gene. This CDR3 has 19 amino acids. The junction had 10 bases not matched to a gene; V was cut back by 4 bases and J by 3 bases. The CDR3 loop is CASSLFATSGRAHTGELFF. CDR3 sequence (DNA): TGCGCCAGCAGCCTTTTCGCGACTAGCGGGAGGGCCCACACCGGGGAGCTGTTTTTT.

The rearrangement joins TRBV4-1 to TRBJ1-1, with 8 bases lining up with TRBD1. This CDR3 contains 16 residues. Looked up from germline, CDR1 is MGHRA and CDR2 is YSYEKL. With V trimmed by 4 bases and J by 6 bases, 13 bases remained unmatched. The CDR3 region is CASSPGTGSPYSEAFF. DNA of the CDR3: TGCGCCAGCAGCCCCGGGACAGGATCGCCATATTCTGAAGCTTTCTTT.

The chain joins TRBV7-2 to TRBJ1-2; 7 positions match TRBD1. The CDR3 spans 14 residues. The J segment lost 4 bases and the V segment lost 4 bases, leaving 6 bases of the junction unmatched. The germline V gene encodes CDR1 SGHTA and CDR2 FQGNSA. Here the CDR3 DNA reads TGTGCCAGCAGCTCTTGGGACAGCTTCTATGGCTACACCTTC. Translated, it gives CASSSWDSFYGYTF.

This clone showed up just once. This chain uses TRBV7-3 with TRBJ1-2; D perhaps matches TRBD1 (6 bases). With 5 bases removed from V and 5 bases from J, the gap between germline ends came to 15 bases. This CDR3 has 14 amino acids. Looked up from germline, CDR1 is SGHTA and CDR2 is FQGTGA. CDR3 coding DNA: TGTGCCAGCAGCCAAGAAGGACAGAGATATGGCTACACCTTC. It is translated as CASSQEGQRYGYTF.

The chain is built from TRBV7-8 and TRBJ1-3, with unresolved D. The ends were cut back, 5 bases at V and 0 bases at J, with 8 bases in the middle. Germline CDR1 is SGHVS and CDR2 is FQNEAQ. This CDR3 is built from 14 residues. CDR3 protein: CASSVGSSGNTIYF. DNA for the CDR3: TGTGCCAGCAGCGTCGGGAGCTCTGGAAACACCATATATTTT.

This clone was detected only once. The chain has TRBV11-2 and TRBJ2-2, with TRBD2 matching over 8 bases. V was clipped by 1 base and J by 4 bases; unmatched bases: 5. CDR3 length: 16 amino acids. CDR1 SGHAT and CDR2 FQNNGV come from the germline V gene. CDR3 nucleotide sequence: TGTGCCAGCAGCTTAGGGATCGGGAGGGCCACCGGGGAGCTGTTTTTT. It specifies CASSLGIGRATGELFF.

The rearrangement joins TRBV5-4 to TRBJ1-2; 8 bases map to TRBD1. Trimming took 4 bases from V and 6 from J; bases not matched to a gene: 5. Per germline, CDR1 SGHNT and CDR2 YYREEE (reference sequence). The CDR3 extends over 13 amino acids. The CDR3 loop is CASSRDRIHGYTF. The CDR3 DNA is TGTGCCAGCAGCCGGGACAGGATCCATGGCTACACCTTC.

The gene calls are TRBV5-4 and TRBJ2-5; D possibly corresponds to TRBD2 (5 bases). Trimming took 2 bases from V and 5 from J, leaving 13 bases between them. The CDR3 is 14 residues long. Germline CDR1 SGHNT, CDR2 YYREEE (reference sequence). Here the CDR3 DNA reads TGTGCCAGCAGCTTTTCTGGGAGTCGGGAGACCCAGTACTTC. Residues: CASSFSGSRETQYF. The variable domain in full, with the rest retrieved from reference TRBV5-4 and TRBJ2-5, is ETGVTQSPTHLIKTRGQQVTLRCSSQSGHNTVSWYQQALGQGPQFIFQYYREEENGRGNFPPRFSGLQFPNYSSELNVNALELDDSALYLCASSFSGSRETQYFGPGTRLLVL.

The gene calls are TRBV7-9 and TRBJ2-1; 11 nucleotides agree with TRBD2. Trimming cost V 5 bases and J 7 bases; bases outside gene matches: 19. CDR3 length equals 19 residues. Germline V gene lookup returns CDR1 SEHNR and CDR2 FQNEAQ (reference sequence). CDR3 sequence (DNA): TGTGCCAGCAGCGGGACCCGGGACAGTAGCGGGAGGGCGCCTAATGAGCAGTTCTTC. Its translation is CASSGTRDSSGRAPNEQFF.

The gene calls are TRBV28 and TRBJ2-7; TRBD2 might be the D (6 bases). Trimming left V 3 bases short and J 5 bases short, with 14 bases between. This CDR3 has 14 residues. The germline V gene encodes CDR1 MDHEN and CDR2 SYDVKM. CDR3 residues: CASSFFGSIHEQYF. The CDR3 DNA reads TGTGCCAGCAGTTTCTTCGGGAGCATCCACGAGCAGTACTTC.

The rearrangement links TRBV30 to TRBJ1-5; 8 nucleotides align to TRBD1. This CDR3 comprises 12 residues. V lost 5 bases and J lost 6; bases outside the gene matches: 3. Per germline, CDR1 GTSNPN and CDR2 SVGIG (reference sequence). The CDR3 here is CAWGQGVQPQHF. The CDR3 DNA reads TGTGCCTGGGGACAGGGTGTTCAGCCCCAGCATTTT.

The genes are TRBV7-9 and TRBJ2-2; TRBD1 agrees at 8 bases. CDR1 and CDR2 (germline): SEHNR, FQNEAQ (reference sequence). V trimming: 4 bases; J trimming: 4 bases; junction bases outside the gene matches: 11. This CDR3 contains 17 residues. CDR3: CASSSPGGDGATGELFF. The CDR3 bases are TGTGCCAGCAGCTCTCCAGGGGGCGATGGGGCCACCGGGGAGCTGTTTTTT.

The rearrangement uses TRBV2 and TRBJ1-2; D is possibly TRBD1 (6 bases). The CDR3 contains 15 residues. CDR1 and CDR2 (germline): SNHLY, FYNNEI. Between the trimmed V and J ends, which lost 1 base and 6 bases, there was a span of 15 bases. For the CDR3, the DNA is TGTGCCAGCAGTGAAGAGGCAACAGGGTTGGATGGCTACACCTTC. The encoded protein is CASSEEATGLDGYTF.

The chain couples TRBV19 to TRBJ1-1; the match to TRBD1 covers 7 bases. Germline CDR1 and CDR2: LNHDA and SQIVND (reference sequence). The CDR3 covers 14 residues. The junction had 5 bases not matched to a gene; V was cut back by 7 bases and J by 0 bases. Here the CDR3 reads CASTEGALNTEAFF. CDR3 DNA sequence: TGTGCCAGTACTGAGGGGGCCTTGAACACTGAAGCTTTCTTT.

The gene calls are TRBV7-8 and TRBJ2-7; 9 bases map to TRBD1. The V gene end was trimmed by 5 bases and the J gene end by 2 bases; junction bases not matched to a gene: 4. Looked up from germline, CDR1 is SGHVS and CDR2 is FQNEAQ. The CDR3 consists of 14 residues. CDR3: CASSPGTGTYEQYF. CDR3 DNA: TGTGCCAGCAGCCCCGGGACAGGGACCTACGAGCAGTACTTC.

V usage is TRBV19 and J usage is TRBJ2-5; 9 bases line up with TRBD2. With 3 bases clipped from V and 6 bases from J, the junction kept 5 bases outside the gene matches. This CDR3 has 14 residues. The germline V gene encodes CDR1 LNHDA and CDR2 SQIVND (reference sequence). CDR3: CASSISSGRKTQYF. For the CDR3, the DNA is TGTGCCAGTAGTATTAGCAGCGGGAGGAAGACCCAGTACTTC.

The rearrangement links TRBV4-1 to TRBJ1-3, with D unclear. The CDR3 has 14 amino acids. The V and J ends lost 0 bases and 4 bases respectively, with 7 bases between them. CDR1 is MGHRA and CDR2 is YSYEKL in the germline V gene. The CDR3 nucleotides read TGCGCCAGCAGCCAAGATCGCGCCGGAAACACCATATATTTT. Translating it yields CASSQDRAGNTIYF.

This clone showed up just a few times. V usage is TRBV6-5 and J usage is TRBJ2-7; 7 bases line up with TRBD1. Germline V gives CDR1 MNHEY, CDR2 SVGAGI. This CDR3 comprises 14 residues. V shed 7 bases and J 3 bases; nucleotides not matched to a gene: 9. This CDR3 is CASNQGTDNYEQYF. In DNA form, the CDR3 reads TGTGCCAGCAACCAAGGGACAGATAACTACGAGCAGTACTTC.

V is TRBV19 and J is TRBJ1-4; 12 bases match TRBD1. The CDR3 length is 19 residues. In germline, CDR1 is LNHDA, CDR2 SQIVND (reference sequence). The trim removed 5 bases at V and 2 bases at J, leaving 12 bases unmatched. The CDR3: CASSRGGQGARWTNEKLFF. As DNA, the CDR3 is TGTGCCAGTAGTCGAGGGGGACAGGGGGCACGGTGGACTAATGAAAAACTGTTTTTT.

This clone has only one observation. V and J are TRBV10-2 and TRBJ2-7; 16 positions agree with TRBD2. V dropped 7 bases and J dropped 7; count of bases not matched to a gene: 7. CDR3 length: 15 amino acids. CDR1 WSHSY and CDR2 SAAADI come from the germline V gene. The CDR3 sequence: CASTPGLAGGQEQYF. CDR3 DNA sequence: TGCGCCAGCACTCCGGGACTAGCGGGAGGGCAAGAGCAGTACTTC.